A single T cell receptor (beta chain) is shown here with its context. The source of the sample is a study of blood T cell repertoires in COVID-19. The CDR3 totals 15 residues. The germline V gene has CDR1 SGHRS and CDR2 YFSETQ. Trimming shortened V by 0 bases and J by 2 bases, and 12 bases separated the two germline ends. Authors' data handling: For nucleated cells, counts were estimated from reference gene primer amplification. The method was immunoSEQ multiplex PCR; TCRdb's version includes in-frame clones alone and lacks a portion of them. The D gene and trimming were derived from the DNA, and the V and J assignments and clone size from that table. The sample holds around 360,000 clones, about 90% seen once.

Sequenced sample: PBMCs or T cells enriched from blood (not recorded which). The genes are TRBV5-1 and TRBJ2-7; D might be TRBD1 (5 bases). This sequence was found in a woman in her 30s who had recovered from COVID-19. The chain's CDR3 is CASSLEGRNPYEQYF. DNA of the CDR3: TGCGCCAGCAGCTTGGAGGGGCGTAATCCCTACGAGCAGTACTTC.